Each of the 10 T cell receptor beta chains below was sequenced from the same sample in a study of cytomegalovirus exposure and HLA in healthy donors. PCR amplification relied on 60 Vbeta primers (plus 13 Jbeta primers). Some clones are missing from TCRdb's copy, which holds only in-frame ones; the method was immunoSEQ multiplex PCR. This sample has 160,000 or so clones, with 80% found just once. Sequencing was carried out using PBMCs. These receptors originate from a young man in good health and CMV-seronegative.

CDR3 in DNA: TGTGCCAGCAGCGGAGGAGGACAGCTTAATGAAAAACTGTTTTTT. This encodes CASSGGGQLNEKLFF. The chain recombines TRBV9 with TRBJ1-4, with D maybe TRBD1 (6 bases). Per germline, CDR1 SGDLS and CDR2 YYNGEE. Trimming took 3 bases from V and 4 from J, leaving 13 bases between them. This CDR3 spans 15 amino acids. The full variable domain, rest sourced from reference TRBV9 and TRBJ1-4, is DSGVTQTPKHLITATGQRVTLRCSPRSGDLSVYWYQQSLDQGLQFLIQYYNGEERAKGNILERFSAQQFPDLHSELNLSSLELGDSALYFCASSGGGQLNEKLFFGSGTQLSVL.

The V gene is TRBV28, the J gene TRBJ1-5; D unclear. Germline V CDR1 and CDR2: MDHEN, SYDVKM. The CDR3 has 13 residues. Trimming stripped 3 bases from V and 0 bases from J, with 3 bases between. CDR3 residues: CASSFLSNQPQHF. For the CDR3, the DNA is TGTGCCAGCAGTTTCCTTAGCAATCAGCCCCAGCATTTT.

The chain has TRBV30 and TRBJ2-7, with 13 positions matching TRBD2. The germline gives CDR1 GTSNPN, CDR2 SVGIG (reference sequence). The CDR3 covers 14 residues. The V gene end was trimmed by 4 bases and the J gene end by 2 bases; junction bases not matched to a gene: 2. Here the CDR3 reads CAWKLAGGPYEQYF. The DNA for the CDR3 is TGTGCCTGGAAACTAGCGGGAGGGCCCTACGAGCAGTACTTC.

The rearrangement joins TRBV10-3 to TRBJ1-4; possible D gene TRBD1, 5 bases. Deletions cut 8 bases from V and 10 bases from J, with 11 bases between. This CDR3 spans 11 amino acids. CDR1 is ENHRY, CDR2 SYGVKD, per germline. The CDR3 loop is CAIAVGVKLFF. CDR3 DNA: TGTGCCATCGCGGTAGGGGTAAAACTGTTTTTT.

The CDR3 DNA follows: TGTGCCAGCAGCCCCACAGGGTCCGGCTACACCTTC. This gives the protein CASSPTGSGYTF. The chain combines TRBV9 with TRBJ1-2; TRBD1 is a possible D gene (6 bases). From germline, CDR1 is SGDLS and CDR2 YYNGEE. This CDR3 has 12 amino acids. V was cut by 4 bases and J by 8 bases, with 12 bases left in between.

The chain recombines TRBV27 with TRBJ2-1, with 8 bases identical to TRBD1. J was trimmed by 15 bases and V by 6 bases; bases with no gene match: 16. The V gene's germline CDR1 is MNHEY and CDR2 SMNVEV (reference sequence). The CDR3 loop spans 14 amino acids. In DNA, the CDR3 is TGTGCCAGCAGGGAAATGTTTGTTACAGGGGGTTCGTTCTTC. This sequence encodes CASREMFVTGGSFF.

The chain carries TRBV18 and TRBJ1-5; TRBD1 is a possible D gene (5 bases). Germline CDR1 and CDR2: KGHSH and LQKENI. Trimming shortened V by 4 bases and J by 0 bases, and 7 bases separated the two germline ends. This CDR3 comprises 14 residues. Here the CDR3 DNA reads TGTGCCAGCTCACGACAGAATAGCAATCAGCCCCAGCATTTT. Residues: CASSRQNSNQPQHF.

CDR3 in amino acids: CASSQDRDGNEQFF. CDR3 DNA: TGTGCCAGCAGCCAAGATCGCGACGGGAATGAGCAGTTCTTC. This chain connects TRBV4-2 to TRBJ2-1, with D hard to call. The CDR3 loop spans 14 amino acids. Germline V lookup: CDR1 LGHNA, CDR2 YNFKEQ. V was shortened by 0 bases and J by 7 bases, with 10 bases between the two germline ends.

The chain joins TRBV18 to TRBJ2-1; no firm D call. The CDR3 totals 13 residues. Trimming left V 3 bases short and J 8 bases short, with 11 bases between. Germline V gene data show CDR1 as KGHSH and CDR2 as LQKENI. In DNA form, the CDR3 reads TGTGCCAGCTCACCGGGCCCCGCCGATGAGCAGTTCTTC. The encoded protein is CASSPGPADEQFF.

The gene calls are TRBV30 and TRBJ2-7, with 9 bases matching TRBD2. V lost 2 bases and J lost 5; bases outside the gene matches: 10. CDR3 length: 15 residues. Per the germline V gene, CDR1 is GTSNPN and CDR2 is SVGIG (reference sequence). CDR3 amino acids: CAWSPPGGRANEQYF. The CDR3 DNA reads as TGTGCCTGGAGTCCCCCCGGCGGGAGGGCCAACGAGCAGTACTTC.